Here is one TCR beta chain with its context. Its matching antigen is unknown. TCRdb re-analyzed the 5' RACE reads; it lists each CDR3 protein once, without DNA. This repertoire includes approximately 200,000 distinct CDR3 sequences. These data belong to a study of monozygotic twins with inflammatory bowel disease. This CDR3 is 12 amino acids long. Per germline, CDR1 SGHKS and CDR2 YYEKEE (reference sequence). General observations from the study: A reduction in TCRbeta diversity (inverse Simpson) was seen in IBD patients relative to healthy co-twins.

The clonotype was recovered from a human donor with ulcerative colitis or Crohn's disease, or a healthy co-twin of an affected twin (not recorded which). Material: blood. V usage is TRBV5-5 and J usage is TRBJ1-1. The CDR3 loop is CASSLWDTEAFF.